This TCR beta chain was identified during a study of cytomegalovirus exposure and HLA in healthy donors. Study-level findings and limits: A later analysis revealed that TCR association rates differed between HLA loci, peaking at DRB1 and bottoming out at HLA-C. Cytomegalovirus-associated status was assigned to about 160 TCR beta chains. In terms of immune exposure information, only CMV serostatus was available.

Looked up from germline, CDR1 is SGHNT and CDR2 is YENEEA. CDR3 length: 11 amino acids. The V gene lost 9 bases and the J gene lost 7 bases, with 12 bases spanning the gap. For this clone: Its antigen is not known.

PCR involved 60 Vbeta and 13 Jbeta primers. Measured with immunoSEQ multiplex PCR; TCRdb has only the in-frame clones, and not every one. The sample lists 80,000 or so clones; over 55% were seen once. Sequencing input: PBMCs. The clonotype was recovered from a man between 25 and 39 years old in good health and CMV-seropositive. V usage is TRBV11-3 and J usage is TRBJ2-5, with D maybe TRBD2 (5 bases). CDR3 amino acids: CASYSAGTQYF. The CDR3 DNA reads TGTGCCAGTTATTCGGCGGGGACCCAGTACTTC.